Reported below is one T cell receptor beta chain. Its antigen remains unknown. Template-switch reactions added UMIs with a 6-nucleotide sample barcode. One entry per CDR3 protein, without DNA, is what TCRdb gives after re-calling the 5' RACE reads. This repertoire includes 200,000 to 250,000 distinct CDR3 sequences. The sample originates from a study of monozygotic twins with inflammatory bowel disease. Notes on the study in general: T cell subtypes that differed could not be told apart. IBD patients showed reduced TCRbeta diversity (inverse Simpson) versus healthy co-twins.

The CDR3 totals 15 residues. The germline V gene encodes CDR1 SGHAT and CDR2 FQNNGV. Sequences were obtained from blood. The receptor's source is a human donor with ulcerative colitis or Crohn's disease, or a healthy co-twin of an affected twin (not recorded which). The chain recombines TRBV11-2 with TRBJ1-2; checking the TCRdb D call of TRBD1 is not possible without DNA. CDR3 loop: CASSLGDRATYGYTF.